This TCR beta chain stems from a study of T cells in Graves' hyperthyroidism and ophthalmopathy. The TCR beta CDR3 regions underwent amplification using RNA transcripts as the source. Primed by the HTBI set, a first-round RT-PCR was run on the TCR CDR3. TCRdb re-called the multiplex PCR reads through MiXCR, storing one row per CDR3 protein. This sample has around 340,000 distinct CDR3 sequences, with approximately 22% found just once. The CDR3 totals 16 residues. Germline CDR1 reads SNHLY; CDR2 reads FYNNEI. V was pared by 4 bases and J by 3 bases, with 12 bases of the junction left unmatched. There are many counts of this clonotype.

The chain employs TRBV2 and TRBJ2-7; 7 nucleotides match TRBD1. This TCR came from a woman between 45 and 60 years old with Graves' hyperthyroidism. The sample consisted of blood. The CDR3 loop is CASSGDRAFFNYEQYF. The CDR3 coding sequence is TGTGCCAGCAGTGGAGACAGGGCTTTTTTCAACTACGAGCAGTACTTC. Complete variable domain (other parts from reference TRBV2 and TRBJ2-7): EPEVTQTPSHQVTQMGQEVILRCVPISNHLYFYWYRQILGQKVEFLVSFYNNEISEKSEIFDDQFSVERPDGSNFTLKIRSTKLEDSAMYFCASSGDRAFFNYEQYFGPGTRLTVT.